Shown below are 29 T cell receptor beta chains from a single sample sequenced in a study of blood T cell repertoires in COVID-19. Measured with immunoSEQ multiplex PCR; TCRdb has only the in-frame clones, and not every one. The data hold about 290,000 clones, with about nine tenths observed a single time. The material sequenced was peripheral blood. Receptor source: a woman in her 30s with active or convalescent COVID-19.

The chain recombines TRBV5-1 with TRBJ1-1; weak D call: TRBD1 (6 bases). Germline V gene lookup returns CDR1 SGHRS and CDR2 YFSETQ. CDR3 length equals 15 residues. The V end lost 0 bases, the J end lost 5 bases, and 14 bases lay between the germline ends. In nucleotides, the CDR3 is TGCGCCAGCAGCTTGGGACAGGCCAAGGGGACTGAAGCTTTCTTT. It translates to CASSLGQAKGTEAFF.

The rearrangement uses TRBV5-1 and TRBJ2-7; a weak D match, TRBD1 (5 bases). Looked up from germline, CDR1 is SGHRS and CDR2 is YFSETQ. Trimming left V 3 bases short and J 4 bases short, with 11 bases between. This CDR3 comprises 13 residues. CDR3 in DNA: TGCGCCAGCAGCTCCCCCGCAGGGTACGAGCAGTACTTC. Translating it yields CASSSPAGYEQYF.

The J gene is TRBJ2-5, the V gene TRBV3-1 (or the pseudogene TRBV3-2); D is perhaps TRBD2 (5 bases). The ends were cut back, 0 bases at V and 2 bases at J, with 10 bases in the middle. The CDR3 extends over 15 amino acids. CDR1 and CDR2 (germline): LGHDT, YNNKEL (reference sequence). The CDR3 sequence is CASSQDVAQQETQYF. The CDR3 DNA reads TGTGCCAGCAGCCAAGATGTAGCGCAACAAGAGACCCAGTACTTC.

The chain uses TRBV19 and TRBJ1-5; 7 nucleotides line up with TRBD1. The CDR3 length is 14 residues. Looked up from germline, CDR1 is LNHDA and CDR2 is SQIVND (reference sequence). V lost 10 bases and J lost 2; bases outside the gene matches: 8. As DNA, the CDR3 is TGTGCCACAACTTACAGGGGAGGCAATCAGCCCCAGCATTTT. This sequence encodes CATTYRGGNQPQHF.

The chain carries TRBV6-5 and TRBJ1-2, with 11 bases identical to TRBD1. There are 15 residues in the CDR3. Germline CDR1 MNHEY, CDR2 SVGAGI. J gave up 1 base and V 8 bases, and 6 bases lay outside the gene matches. In nucleotides, the CDR3 is TGTGCCAGCCGGGACAGGGGGGGACTTAACTATGGCTACACCTTC. Protein sequence: CASRDRGGLNYGYTF.

The chain has TRBV6-4 and TRBJ1-4, with 7 bases lining up with TRBD1. The length of the CDR3 is 14 residues. From germline, CDR1 is MRHNA and CDR2 SNTAGT. Unmatched junction bases numbered 7, after V lost 5 bases and J lost 7 bases. CDR3 amino acids: CASSIEQGSEKLFF. The CDR3 bases are TGTGCCAGCAGTATAGAACAGGGGAGTGAAAAACTGTTTTTT.

The count of this clone is one. The chain employs TRBV4-3 and TRBJ2-7, with 8 bases fitting TRBD1. Losses at the gene ends were 1 base for V and 7 bases for J; bases not matched to a gene: 6. CDR3 length: 14 residues. Germline CDR1 and CDR2: LGHNA and YSLEER. Written as DNA, the CDR3 is TGCGCCAGCAGCCAAGGACAGGGGCCTTGGGAGCAGTACTTC. It is translated as CASSQGQGPWEQYF.

The DNA of the CDR3 is TGTGCCAGCTCACCACGAACAGGTTACGGGAGCACAGATACGCAGTATTTT. As protein: CASSPRTGYGSTDTQYF. The V call is TRBV18, the J call TRBJ2-3; a weak D match, TRBD1 (5 bases). The CDR3 runs to 17 residues. V lost 1 base and J lost 0, with 14 bases in between. Germline lookup yields CDR1 KGHSH and CDR2 LQKENI.

This chain connects TRBV3-1 (or the pseudogene TRBV3-2) to TRBJ2-1; 13 positions match TRBD2. The germline V gene has CDR1 LGHDT and CDR2 YNNKEL (reference sequence). CDR3 length: 19 residues. The trim removed 0 bases at V and 6 bases at J, leaving 11 bases unmatched. The CDR3 nucleotides are TGTGCCAGCAGCCAAGATCATCCCGGGACTAGCGGGACATTCAATGAGCAGTTCTTC. Its protein is CASSQDHPGTSGTFNEQFF.

This clone has only a few counts. The sample contains more than one DNA sequence encoding this CDR3. V is TRBV28 and J is TRBJ1-1, with D possibly matching TRBD1 (5 bases). Germline V gene data show CDR1 as MDHEN and CDR2 as SYDVKM. Trimming removed 5 bases at V and 7 bases at J, with 11 bases between. The CDR3 runs 12 residues. As DNA, the CDR3 is TGTGCCAGCAGTCCCCCCGGGGGTGAAGCTTTCTTT. Its translation: CASSPPGGEAFF.

This chain connects TRBV7-9 to TRBJ2-1; tentative D call: TRBD2 (5 bases). The CDR3 covers 15 residues. Germline V gene sequence: CDR1 SEHNR, CDR2 FQNEAQ (reference sequence). V lost 5 bases, J lost 6 bases, and 17 bases lay in between. This CDR3 is CASSPPRARSNEQFF. The CDR3 DNA reads TGTGCCAGCAGCCCTCCGAGGGCCCGATCCAATGAGCAGTTCTTC.

The chain's CDR3 is CASSERGGTEAFF. As DNA, the CDR3 is TGTGCCAGCAGTGAACGAGGGGGCACTGAAGCTTTCTTT. The chain combines TRBV2 with TRBJ1-1; weak D call: TRBD1 (6 bases). CDR1 and CDR2 (germline): SNHLY, FYNNEI. The CDR3 has 13 amino acids. With 2 bases removed from V and 4 bases from J, the gap between germline ends came to 8 bases.

The genes are TRBV12-1 and TRBJ1-1; TRBD1 is taken as the D call from the table, unchecked against the DNA. TRBV12-1 corresponds to a pseudogene. CDR3 length: 16 residues. CDR3 coding DNA: TGTGCCAGCAGCTCAGGACAGGGGAAGACGGACACTGAAGCTTTCTTT. Its protein is CASSSGQGKTDTEAFF.

The rearrangement links TRBV5-4 to TRBJ2-3; 8 bases align to TRBD1. The CDR3 runs to 16 residues. Losses at the gene ends were 3 bases for V and 0 bases for J; bases not matched to a gene: 6. The germline V gene has CDR1 SGHNT and CDR2 YYREEE (reference sequence). The DNA of the CDR3 is TGTGCCAGCAGCTCGGCAGGGGGCAGGAGCACAGATACGCAGTATTTT. Amino acid sequence: CASSSAGGRSTDTQYF.

This clone was seen only once. The rearrangement joins TRBV6-5 to TRBJ2-1; 7 nucleotides agree with TRBD1. Germline assignment: CDR1 MNHEY and CDR2 SVGAGI. V was clipped by 6 bases and J by 6 bases; unmatched bases: 11. This CDR3 has 15 residues. The CDR3 protein is CASRKTGTATNEQFF. The CDR3 region has the DNA TGTGCCAGCAGGAAAACCGGGACAGCAACCAATGAGCAGTTCTTC.

The rearrangement links TRBV19 to TRBJ2-3; D not certain. Looked up from germline, CDR1 is LNHDA and CDR2 is SQIVND (reference sequence). Trimming removed 4 bases at V and 2 bases at J, with 13 bases between. The CDR3 runs 15 residues. CDR3 protein: CASSRYDSDTDTQYF. CDR3 nucleotides: TGTGCCAGTAGTAGATACGACTCAGACACAGATACGCAGTATTTT. Based on the CDR3 plus reference TRBV19 and TRBJ2-3, the full variable domain is DGGITQSPKYLFRKEGQNVTLSCEQNLNHDAMYWYRQDPGQGLRLIYYSQIVNDFQKGDIAEGYSVSREKKESFPLTVTSAQKNPTAFYLCASSRYDSDTDTQYFGPGTRLTVL.

With respect to this clone: Other DNA sequences in this specimen translate into the identical CDR3. This rearrangement joins TRBV19 to TRBJ2-3; a weak D match, TRBD1 (6 bases). Trimming left V 1 base short and J 3 bases short, with 8 bases between. The germline V gene encodes CDR1 LNHDA and CDR2 SQIVND (reference sequence). The CDR3 loop spans 14 amino acids. Written as DNA, the CDR3 is TGTGCCAGTAGTATAGGGACAGCAACAGATACGCAGTATTTT. Its protein product is CASSIGTATDTQYF.

The chain is built from TRBV28 and TRBJ2-5; a possible D gene is TRBD2 (6 bases). This CDR3 has 15 amino acids. CDR1 and CDR2 (germline): MDHEN, SYDVKM. V shed 6 bases and J shed 3 bases, with 17 bases lying between them. The CDR3 bases are TGTGCCAGCAGCCGAATCAGTGGAGGGGAAGAGACCCAGTACTTC. This gives the protein CASSRISGGEETQYF. The full variable domain, with the rest looked up from reference TRBV28 and TRBJ2-5, is DVKVTQSSRYLVKRTGEKVFLECVQDMDHENMFWYRQDPGLGLRLIYFSYDVKMKEKGDIPEGYSVSREKKERFSLILESASTNQTSMYLCASSRISGGEETQYFGPGTRLLVL.

A few counts support this clone. The chain has TRBV7-8 and TRBJ2-7; TRBD1 matches 11 bases. The CDR3 is 17 residues long. CDR1 SGHVS and CDR2 FQNEAQ come from the germline V gene. Trimming at V came to 5 bases and at J to 7 bases, leaving 16 bases not matched to a gene. For the CDR3, the DNA is TGTGCCAGCAGCCCGAGGAGGACAGGGGGCTCACCGGGGGAGCAGTACTTC. The encoded protein is CASSPRRTGGSPGEQYF.

The rearrangement links TRBV4-1 to TRBJ2-1, with no clear D. CDR1 MGHRA and CDR2 YSYEKL come from the germline V gene. This CDR3 has 16 amino acids. The V end lost 0 bases, the J end lost 3 bases, and 12 bases lay between the germline ends. CDR3 nucleotides: TGCGCCAGCAGCCAAGACGAGGCTTCCCGCTACAATGAGCAGTTCTTC. Amino acid sequence: CASSQDEASRYNEQFF.

The chain carries TRBV7-3 and TRBJ2-2; 9 bases align to TRBD1. Germline trimming cut 6 bases from V and 3 bases from J; bases unmatched to any gene: 8. CDR1 and CDR2 (germline): SGHTA, FQGTGA. This CDR3 is 16 amino acids long. The CDR3 region is CASRSRDRDHTGELFF. The CDR3 DNA follows: TGTGCCAGCAGATCCCGGGACAGGGACCACACCGGGGAGCTGTTTTTT.

The chain links TRBV3-1 (or the pseudogene TRBV3-2) to TRBJ1-6, with D possibly TRBD1 on 6 matching bases. Germline values: CDR1 LGHDT, CDR2 YNNKEL (reference sequence). V was pared by 5 bases and J by 10 bases, with 12 bases between. This CDR3 has 13 amino acids. CDR3: CASSTRGSSPLHF. DNA of the CDR3: TGTGCCAGCAGCACCAGGGGTTCCTCACCCCTCCACTTT.

The chain has TRBV24-1 and TRBJ2-7; D is possibly TRBD1 (5 bases). V was shortened by 4 bases and J by 5 bases, with 14 bases between the two germline ends. The CDR3 spans 14 residues. The V gene's germline CDR1 is KGHDR and CDR2 SFDVKD. CDR3 sequence reads: CATSDSDIPHEQYF. CDR3 nucleotide sequence: TGTGCCACCAGTGACTCGGACATTCCCCACGAGCAGTACTTC.

The chain has TRBV7-2 and TRBJ2-2; D unclear. CDR3 length equals 13 residues. Trimming shortened V by 3 bases and J by 4 bases, and 6 bases separated the two germline ends. Per the germline V gene, CDR1 is SGHTA and CDR2 is FQGNSA. The CDR3: CASSLTGTGELFF. The CDR3, as DNA: TGTGCCAGCAGCTTGACGGGCACCGGGGAGCTGTTTTTT.

The rearrangement joins TRBV5-8 to TRBJ1-3; D unresolved. CDR1 and CDR2 (germline): SGHTS, YDEGEE. Trimming shortened V by 0 bases and J by 0 bases, and 10 bases separated the two germline ends. This CDR3 comprises 16 residues. In nucleotides, the CDR3 is TGTGCCAGCAGCTTGGCCACCATTAGCTCTGGAAACACCATATATTTT. This gives the protein CASSLATISSGNTIYF.

The CDR3 protein is CASSPMGAVNTEAFF. Written as DNA, the CDR3 is TGTGCCAGCAGCCCAATGGGGGCAGTGAACACTGAAGCTTTCTTT. The chain combines TRBV13 with TRBJ1-1, with D possibly matching TRBD1 (6 bases). Germline V gene sequence: CDR1 PRHDT, CDR2 FYEKMQ (reference sequence). CDR3 length: 15 amino acids. Trimming pared 5 bases from V and 0 bases from J, leaving 13 bases between.

The chain couples TRBV29-1 to TRBJ2-7, with 9 bases matching TRBD1. This CDR3 has 12 amino acids. Germline values: CDR1 SQVTM, CDR2 ANQGSEA. The junction had 4 bases not matched to a gene; V was cut back by 6 bases and J by 4 bases. The DNA of the CDR3 is TGCAGCGTCCAACAGGGGGCTTACGAGCAGTACTTC. Translated, it gives CSVQQGAYEQYF.

The rearrangement uses TRBV19 and TRBJ1-5; D call uncertain. Germline assignment: CDR1 LNHDA and CDR2 SQIVND (reference sequence). Deletions cut 1 base from V and 6 bases from J, with 10 bases between. This CDR3 is built from 14 residues. The chain's CDR3 is CASSIGSPGQPQHF. CDR3 DNA: TGTGCCAGTAGTATAGGATCCCCGGGTCAGCCCCAGCATTTT.

This clone has only one observation. The chain is built from TRBV28 and TRBJ1-2; unclear D gene. Per germline, CDR1 MDHEN and CDR2 SYDVKM. Deletions cut 3 bases from V and 1 base from J, with 6 bases between. The CDR3 is made up of 13 amino acids. Here the CDR3 reads CASSLAVNYGYTF. DNA for the CDR3: TGTGCCAGCAGTTTGGCCGTTAACTATGGCTACACCTTC.